A selection of T cell receptor beta chains follows, all from one sample in a study of blood T cells in healthy people across ages. TCRdb recomputed calls from the 5' RACE reads with MiXCR, one row per CDR3 protein. The sample holds 600,000 or so distinct CDR3 sequences, 47% seen once. Sequencing used blood. These receptors were taken from a man at least 80 years old in good health. CDR3s include the opening cysteine and the closing phenylalanine or tryptophan. A D gene is named only where the DNA matches it firmly. Clone sizes are given selectively: once, few, many, or a class where the clone is expanded.

D: TRBD2
V: TRBV20-1
size: -
J: TRBJ2-1
CDR3: CSASTIGLAGADNEQFF
DNA: TGCAGTGCTAGTACTATCGGACTAGCGGGAGCCGACAATGAGCAGTTCTTC

D: -
V: TRBV12-3/TRBV12-4
size: -
J: TRBJ2-5
CDR3: CASSLVERTETQYF
DNA: TGTGCCAGCAGTTTAGTAGAAAGGACGGAGACCCAGTACTTC

D: -
V: TRBV29-1
size: -
J: TRBJ2-7
CDR3: CSVEDTNYEQYF
DNA: TGCAGCGTTGAGGACACTAACTACGAGCAGTACTTC

D: TRBD1
V: TRBV27
size: -
J: TRBJ1-2
CDR3: CASSPDRGIRMRYTF
DNA: TGTGCCAGCAGTCCCGACAGGGGAATCCGTATGCGCTACACCTTC

D: -
V: TRBV7-2
size: few
J: TRBJ2-7
CDR3: CASSLVAGSTPYEQYF
DNA: TGTGCCAGCAGCTTAGTGGCGGGATCGACCCCCTACGAGCAGTACTTC

D: TRBD2
V: TRBV5-1
size: few
J: TRBJ2-1
CDR3: CASSPVRGVDEQFF
DNA: TGCGCCAGCAGTCCTGTACGGGGGGTAGATGAGCAGTTCTTC

D: TRBD2
V: TRBV5-1
size: few
J: TRBJ2-1
CDR3: CASSLRSAVLAGANEQFF
DNA: TGCGCCAGCAGCCTCCGGTCAGCGGTACTAGCGGGGGCTAATGAGCAGTTCTTC

D: -
V: TRBV7-2
size: -
J: TRBJ1-5
CDR3: CASSLRQNQPQHF
DNA: TGTGCCAGCAGCTTAAGACAAAATCAGCCCCAGCATTTT

D: TRBD1
V: TRBV12-3/TRBV12-4
size: -
J: TRBJ2-5
CDR3: CASSRGQGVQETQYF
DNA: TGTGCCAGCAGTCGCGGACAGGGAGTGCAAGAGACCCAGTACTTC

D: -
V: TRBV29-1
size: -
J: TRBJ2-7
CDR3: CSVSQGEQYF
DNA: TGCAGCGTCTCCCAGGGCGAGCAGTACTTC

D: TRBD1
V: TRBV5-5
size: -
J: TRBJ2-4
CDR3: CASSWGQGALIQYF
DNA: TGTGCCAGCAGCTGGGGACAGGGGGCACTCATTCAGTACTTC

D: TRBD2
V: TRBV6-5
size: -
J: TRBJ2-5
CDR3: CASSYSPAGGRETQYF
DNA: TGTGCCAGCAGTTACTCGCCGGCGGGAGGTAGAGAGACCCAGTACTTC

D: -
V: TRBV6-6
size: few
J: TRBJ1-1
CDR3: CASSYRSGVNTEAFF
DNA: TGTGCCAGCAGTTACCGGTCGGGGGTCAACACTGAAGCTTTCTTT

D: -
V: TRBV3-1
size: -
J: TRBJ1-2
CDR3: CASSPPRTTYGYTF
DNA: TGTGCCAGCAGCCCACCGCGGACTACTTATGGCTACACCTTC

D: TRBD1
V: TRBV7-9
size: -
J: TRBJ2-7
CDR3: CASSQGQAVYEQYF
DNA: TGTGCCAGCAGCCAGGGACAGGCGGTCTACGAGCAGTACTTC

D: TRBD2
V: TRBV4-1
size: -
J: TRBJ2-1
CDR3: CASSQAEAGTNEQFF
DNA: TGCGCCAGCAGCCAAGCTGAAGCGGGGACCAATGAGCAGTTCTTC

D: TRBD2
V: TRBV6-6
size: -
J: TRBJ2-1
CDR3: CASTNAPWSGDDNEQFF
DNA: TGTGCCAGCACCAACGCCCCGTGGAGCGGGGATGATAATGAGCAGTTCTTC

D: -
V: TRBV7-2
size: few
J: TRBJ2-3
CDR3: CASSFGWKGTDTQYF
DNA: TGTGCCAGCAGCTTTGGGTGGAAAGGCACAGATACGCAGTATTTT

D: TRBD2
V: TRBV15
size: -
J: TRBJ2-1
CDR3: CATSRERTSGGPLRNEQFF
DNA: TGTGCCACCAGCAGAGAAAGGACTAGCGGGGGACCTTTGAGGAATGAGCAGTTCTTC

D: -
V: TRBV9
size: -
J: TRBJ2-1
CDR3: CASSVGPKLGDEQFF
DNA: TGTGCCAGCAGCGTAGGACCCAAACTGGGCGATGAGCAGTTCTTC

D: -
V: TRBV9
size: few
J: TRBJ1-6
CDR3: CASSVELPGAGNSPLHF
DNA: TGTGCCAGCAGCGTAGAATTACCGGGGGCTGGTAATTCACCCCTCCACTTT

D: TRBD1
V: TRBV7-9
size: few
J: TRBJ1-4
CDR3: CASTAPGQTNEKLFF
DNA: TGTGCCAGCACCGCCCCGGGACAGACGAATGAAAAACTGTTTTTT

D: TRBD2
V: TRBV9
size: -
J: TRBJ2-1
CDR3: CASVPGAGGLENEQFF
DNA: TGTGCCAGCGTCCCAGGGGCGGGAGGGCTGGAAAATGAGCAGTTCTTC

D: -
V: TRBV6-6
size: many
J: TRBJ2-1
CDR3: CASSYSTGRTEQFF
DNA: TGTGCCAGCAGTTACTCAACAGGACGAACTGAGCAGTTCTTC

D: -
V: TRBV6-5
size: -
J: TRBJ2-1
CDR3: CASSPLFGNEQFF
DNA: TGTGCCAGCAGTCCTCTTTTTGGAAATGAGCAGTTCTTC

D: -
V: TRBV7-2
size: few
J: TRBJ2-5
CDR3: CTSSPGHEPETQYF
DNA: TGTACCAGCAGCCCAGGCCATGAGCCAGAGACCCAGTACTTC

D: TRBD2
V: TRBV2
size: once
J: TRBJ2-1
CDR3: CASSPGLAGGNNEQFF
DNA: TGTGCCAGCAGCCCGGGACTAGCGGGAGGTAACAATGAGCAGTTCTTC

D: -
V: TRBV6-2/TRBV6-3
size: -
J: TRBJ2-7
CDR3: CASKNGLSYEQYF
DNA: TGTGCCAGCAAGAACGGACTCTCCTACGAGCAGTACTTC

D: TRBD1
V: TRBV14
size: few
J: TRBJ2-7
CDR3: CASSQNTGGAYEQYF
DNA: TGTGCCAGCAGCCAGAACACAGGGGGCGCGTACGAGCAGTACTTC

D: -
V: TRBV5-5
size: few
J: TRBJ2-3
CDR3: CASSWTRGFVADTQYF
DNA: TGTGCCAGCAGTTGGACACGGGGGTTCGTTGCAGATACGCAGTATTTT

D: TRBD2
V: TRBV4-3
size: few
J: TRBJ2-7
CDR3: CASSQDPLAGASYEQYF
DNA: TGCGCCAGCAGCCAAGATCCACTCGCGGGAGCCTCCTACGAGCAGTACTTC

D: -
V: TRBV20-1
size: -
J: TRBJ1-1
CDR3: CSALLVPGNTEAFF
DNA: TGCAGTGCACTACTGGTCCCGGGGAACACTGAAGCTTTCTTT

D: TRBD2
V: TRBV7-2
size: -
J: TRBJ2-7
CDR3: CASSAAGLAGGEQYF
DNA: TGTGCCAGCAGCGCCGCGGGACTAGCGGGAGGCGAGCAGTACTTC

D: TRBD1
V: TRBV6-5
size: -
J: TRBJ1-5
CDR3: CASSFDRVYCNQPQHF
DNA: TGTGCCAGCAGTTTCGACAGGGTTTATTGCAATCAGCCCCAGCATTTT

D: -
V: TRBV12-3/TRBV12-4
size: few
J: TRBJ1-2
CDR3: CASSFIGNYGYTF
DNA: TGTGCCAGCAGTTTTATAGGGAACTATGGCTACACCTTC

D: -
V: TRBV6-2/TRBV6-3
size: -
J: TRBJ2-1
CDR3: CAGSYSSPSEQFF
DNA: TGTGCCGGCAGTTACTCGAGCCCGAGTGAGCAGTTCTTC

D: TRBD2
V: TRBV3-1
size: few
J: TRBJ2-1
CDR3: CASSGLAGFNEQFF
DNA: TGTGCCAGCAGTGGACTAGCGGGATTCAATGAGCAGTTCTTC

D: -
V: TRBV9
size: -
J: TRBJ2-1
CDR3: CASSFSSGEQFF
DNA: TGTGCCAGCAGCTTTAGTTCGGGTGAGCAGTTCTTC

D: -
V: TRBV12-3/TRBV12-4
size: -
J: TRBJ2-3
CDR3: CASSPLLGPRSDTQYF
DNA: TGTGCCAGCAGTCCACTCTTGGGGCCTCGCTCAGATACGCAGTATTTT

D: -
V: TRBV28
size: once
J: TRBJ1-5
CDR3: CASSLPQYNQPQHF
DNA: TGTGCCAGCAGCCTCCCACAATACAATCAGCCCCAGCATTTT